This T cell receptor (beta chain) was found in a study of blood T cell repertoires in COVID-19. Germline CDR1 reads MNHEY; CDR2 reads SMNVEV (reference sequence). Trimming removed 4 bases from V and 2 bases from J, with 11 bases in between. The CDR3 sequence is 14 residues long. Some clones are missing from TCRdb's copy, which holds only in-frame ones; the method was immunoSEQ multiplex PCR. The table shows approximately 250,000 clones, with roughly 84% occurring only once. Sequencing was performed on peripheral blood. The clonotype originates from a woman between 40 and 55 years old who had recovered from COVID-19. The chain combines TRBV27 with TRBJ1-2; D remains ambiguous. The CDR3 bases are TGTGCCAGCAGTTCCACAGCCACCAACTATGGCTACACCTTC. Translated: CASSSTATNYGYTF.